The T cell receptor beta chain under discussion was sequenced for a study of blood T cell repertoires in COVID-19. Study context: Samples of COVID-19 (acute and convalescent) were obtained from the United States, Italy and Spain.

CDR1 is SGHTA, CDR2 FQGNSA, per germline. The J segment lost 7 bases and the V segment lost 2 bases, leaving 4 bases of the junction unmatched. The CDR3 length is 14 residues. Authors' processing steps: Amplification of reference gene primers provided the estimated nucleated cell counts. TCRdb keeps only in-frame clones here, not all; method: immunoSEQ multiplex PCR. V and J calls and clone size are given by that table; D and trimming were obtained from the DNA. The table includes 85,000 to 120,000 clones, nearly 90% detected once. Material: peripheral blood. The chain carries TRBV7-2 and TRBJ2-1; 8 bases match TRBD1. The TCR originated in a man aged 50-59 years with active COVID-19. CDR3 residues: CASSLMDRANEQFF. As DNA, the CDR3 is TGTGCCAGCAGCTTAATGGACAGGGCGAATGAGCAGTTCTTC.